The next 25 T cell receptor beta chains were all read from a single sample in a study of blood T cell repertoires in COVID-19 (dated by TCRdb to about 2020). Receptor amplification or capture employed the immunoSEQ multiplex PCR assay. TCRdb obtained this table from immuneACCESS and retained in-frame rearrangements with V and J assigned. These tables miss some clones; where compared with another copy, unresolved V genes account for less than half of the shortfall, and the remainder is unexplained. The sample records 70,000 to 80,000 clones, over 75% of which are singletons. The ten largest clones add up to over 8.5% of the sample. Sequencing was done on a sample of peripheral blood. These receptors came from a man aged 45-60 years with acute or convalescent COVID-19.

The chain recombines TRBV19 with TRBJ2-3, with 9 bases identical to TRBD2. The length of the CDR3 is 15 residues. Trimming at V came to 3 bases and at J to 4 bases, leaving 5 bases not matched to a gene. Germline CDR1 and CDR2: LNHDA and SQIVND (reference sequence). The CDR3 region is CASSIRREGSDTQYF. CDR3 bases: TGTGCCAGTAGTATCCGGCGGGAGGGCTCAGATACGCAGTATTTT.

The chain couples TRBV28 to TRBJ1-6; the D is unclear. Trimming shortened V by 5 bases and J by 5 bases, and 13 bases separated the two germline ends. The CDR3 is 15 residues long. From germline, CDR1 is MDHEN and CDR2 SYDVKM. In nucleotides, the CDR3 is TGTGCCAGCAGTCACCCTTGGCCCGATAATTCACCCCTCCACTTT. It translates to CASSHPWPDNSPLHF. The variable domain in full, with the rest retrieved from reference TRBV28 and TRBJ1-6, is DVKVTQSSRYLVKRTGEKVFLECVQDMDHENMFWYRQDPGLGLRLIYFSYDVKMKEKGDIPEGYSVSREKKERFSLILESASTNQTSMYLCASSHPWPDNSPLHFGNGTRLTVT.

V gene TRBV19 combines with J gene TRBJ2-2, with unresolved D. The V and J ends lost 7 bases and 2 bases respectively, with 5 bases between them. Germline CDR1 reads LNHDA; CDR2 reads SQIVND (reference sequence). CDR3 length equals 12 residues. The CDR3 loop reads CASTFNTGELFF. The CDR3 nucleotides are TGTGCCAGTACATTCAACACCGGGGAGCTGTTTTTT.

The CDR3 sequence: CASSKNPGDGTAEQFF. The CDR3 nucleotides read TGCGCCAGCAGTAAGAATCCGGGAGACGGTACAGCTGAGCAGTTCTTC. V usage is TRBV10-1 and J usage is TRBJ2-1; D is perhaps TRBD2 (6 bases). Trimming left V 5 bases short and J 9 bases short, with 23 bases between. This CDR3 has 16 residues. Per germline, CDR1 WNHNN and CDR2 SYGVQD (reference sequence).

The gene calls are TRBV11-2 and TRBJ1-2, with D maybe TRBD1 (6 bases). Trimming removed 5 bases at V and 2 bases at J, with 9 bases between. Germline assignment: CDR1 SGHAT and CDR2 FQNNGV. The CDR3 has 13 residues. Written as DNA, the CDR3 is TGTGCCAGCAGCAATACAGGGAACTATGGCTACACCTTC. Translated: CASSNTGNYGYTF.

The chain uses TRBV4-3 and TRBJ1-6; D gene uncertain. CDR3 length equals 16 residues. The ends were cut back, 1 base at V and 5 bases at J, with 12 bases in the middle. Germline loops: CDR1 LGHNA, CDR2 YSLEER. The CDR3 DNA sequence: TGCGCCAGCAGCCAAGTAGGCAGGACTAATAATTCACCCCTCCACTTT. Residues: CASSQVGRTNNSPLHF.

The CDR3 reads CASRRDRTQYF. CDR3 nucleotide sequence: TGTGCCAGTAGGAGGGATCGGACCCAGTACTTC. The chain uses TRBV19 and TRBJ2-5, with D perhaps TRBD2 (5 bases). This CDR3 is 11 amino acids long. Trimming left V 6 bases short and J 7 bases short, with 9 bases between. Germline CDR1 reads LNHDA; CDR2 reads SQIVND (reference sequence).

The chain couples TRBV6-1 to TRBJ1-2; maybe TRBD1 (5 bases). Trimming took off 5 bases at V and 6 bases at J, with 16 bases between the two ends. The CDR3 consists of 14 residues. Per the germline V gene, CDR1 is MNHNS and CDR2 is SASEGT. In DNA form, the CDR3 reads TGTGCCAGCAGTTCACGGGACTCTGAAGATGGCTACACCTTC. Residues: CASSSRDSEDGYTF.

This clone was picked up a small number of times. CDR3 bases: TGTGCCTGGAGTGTTTTGGAGGGTGTTCAGCCCCAGCATTTT. Translating gives CAWSVLEGVQPQHF. J is TRBJ1-5 and V is TRBV30; D unclear. The CDR3 is 14 amino acids. Trimming took off 0 bases at V and 6 bases at J, with 12 bases between the two ends. Germline V gives CDR1 GTSNPN, CDR2 SVGIG (reference sequence).

V gene TRBV10-2 combines with J gene TRBJ2-1; 15 positions agree with TRBD2. The ends lost 2 bases at V and 10 bases at J; junction bases unmatched: 3. CDR1 and CDR2 from the germline V gene are WSHSY and SAAADI. The CDR3 length is 15 residues. CDR3 region: CASSEIGTSGGEQFF. The DNA of the CDR3 is TGCGCCAGCAGTGAGATCGGGACTAGCGGGGGGGAGCAGTTCTTC.

The gene calls are TRBV28 and TRBJ2-6, with a weak D call TRBD1 (6 bases). Trimming pared 5 bases from V and 1 base from J, leaving 21 bases between. This CDR3 spans 19 amino acids. In germline, CDR1 is MDHEN, CDR2 SYDVKM. CDR3 in amino acids: CASSPFLGGSSSGANVLTF. In DNA, the CDR3 is TGTGCCAGCAGTCCCTTTTTAGGGGGAAGTTCGTCTGGGGCCAACGTCCTGACTTTC.

This chain connects TRBV3-1 (or the pseudogene TRBV3-2) to TRBJ2-7; no clear D. Trimming cost V 6 bases and J 0 bases, with 6 bases left between them. CDR1 and CDR2 from the germline V gene are LGHDT and YNNKEL (reference sequence). This CDR3 has 12 amino acids. The CDR3 reads CASSPDSYEQYF. CDR3 DNA sequence: TGTGCCAGCAGTCCAGACTCCTACGAGCAGTACTTC.

The rearrangement joins TRBV4-1 to TRBJ2-3, with TRBD2 identical over 9 bases. The CDR3 consists of 16 residues. The trim removed 2 bases at V and 2 bases at J, leaving 5 bases unmatched. CDR1 is MGHRA and CDR2 is YSYEKL in the germline V gene. In DNA form, the CDR3 reads TGCGCCAGCAGCCAAATGGGACTAGCCTACACAGATACGCAGTATTTT. It encodes CASSQMGLAYTDTQYF.

This sequence joins TRBV28 and TRBJ1-5; 10 bases fit TRBD1. V lost 4 bases, J lost 6 bases, and 3 bases stayed unmatched. Germline CDR1 MDHEN, CDR2 SYDVKM. The CDR3 is made up of 14 amino acids. CDR3 sequence: CASSSRQGAQPQHF. The CDR3 nucleotides are TGTGCCAGCAGTTCAAGACAGGGGGCTCAGCCCCAGCATTTT.

V usage is TRBV7-2 and J usage is TRBJ1-4; D ambiguous. The V and J ends lost 1 base and 8 bases respectively, with 20 bases between them. CDR3 length: 17 residues. Germline lookup yields CDR1 SGHTA and CDR2 FQGNSA. The CDR3 reads CASSLGHRRLTLEKLFF. The CDR3 DNA sequence: TGTGCCAGCAGCTTAGGGCACCGGAGACTTACTTTGGAAAAACTGTTTTTT.

The chain couples TRBV7-9 to TRBJ2-1; 7 bases match TRBD2. This CDR3 has 13 residues. J gave up 6 bases and V 5 bases, and 4 bases lay outside the gene matches. Germline CDR1 reads SEHNR; CDR2 reads FQNEAQ (reference sequence). The CDR3 spells CASSRRLANEQFF. CDR3 sequence (DNA): TGTGCCAGCAGCCGTCGACTAGCCAATGAGCAGTTCTTC.

This clone was counted once. The gene calls are TRBV5-4 and TRBJ1-2; 7 bases align to TRBD1. Germline V gene sequence: CDR1 SGHNT, CDR2 YYREEE (reference sequence). This CDR3 is 15 amino acids long. V shed 0 bases, J shed 4 bases, and the junction held 6 bases outside the gene matches. The CDR3 loop is CASSLVRQGVYGYTF. The CDR3 DNA reads as TGTGCCAGCAGCTTGGTCCGCCAGGGGGTCTATGGCTACACCTTC.

This clone has more than one count but fewer than ten. V is TRBV6-2 or TRBV6-3 and J is TRBJ1-5; TRBD1 is a possible D gene (6 bases). Trimming left V 3 bases short and J 3 bases short, with 9 bases between. Germline V gene lookup returns CDR1 MNHEY and CDR2 SVGEGT. CDR3 length: 14 amino acids. CDR3 nucleotide sequence: TGTGCCAGCAGTTATGGGGACAACAATCAGCCCCAGCATTTT. Translating it yields CASSYGDNNQPQHF.

The CDR3 DNA reads TGCAGCGCCGTAGACGGGACAGCGAACACTGAAGCTTTCTTT. Translation: CSAVDGTANTEAFF. V is TRBV29-1 and J is TRBJ1-1, with TRBD1 matching over 7 bases. This CDR3 has 14 residues. CDR1 and CDR2 (germline): SQVTM, ANQGSEA. V dropped 7 bases and J dropped 1; count of bases not matched to a gene: 9.

The J gene is TRBJ1-5, the V gene TRBV6-6; 7 positions match TRBD1. Trimming cost V 2 bases and J 2 bases; bases outside gene matches: 3. CDR1 is MNHNY, CDR2 SVGAGI, per germline (reference sequence). The CDR3 is 15 residues long. For the CDR3, the DNA is TGTGCCAGCAGTTACGGGCAGGGGGGCAATCAGCCCCAGCATTTT. Its protein product is CASSYGQGGNQPQHF.

The chain employs TRBV11-3 and TRBJ2-4; TRBD2 matches at 7 bases. The CDR3 contains 11 residues. Germline-derived CDR1 and CDR2 are SGHNT and YENEEA. Unmatched junction bases numbered 5, after V lost 5 bases and J lost 13 bases. CDR3 nucleotide sequence: TGTGCCAGCAGCCCTCGGGGAGGGCAGTACTTC. Translating gives CASSPRGGQYF.

The chain combines TRBV28 with TRBJ2-4, with D perhaps TRBD2 (6 bases). CDR1 is MDHEN, CDR2 SYDVKM, per germline. With 3 bases removed from V and 6 bases from J, the gap between germline ends came to 9 bases. The CDR3 sequence is 13 residues long. Here the CDR3 reads CASSFGGANIQYF. DNA for the CDR3: TGTGCCAGCAGTTTCGGAGGGGCAAACATTCAGTACTTC.

The J gene is TRBJ2-7, the V gene TRBV5-6; the match to TRBD1 covers 8 bases. With V trimmed by 4 bases and J by 3 bases, 9 bases remained unmatched. The CDR3 sequence is 15 residues long. Germline V CDR1 and CDR2: SGHDT, YYEEEE. The CDR3 sequence is CASSPLGTGGYEQYF. In nucleotides, the CDR3 is TGTGCCAGCAGCCCCCTCGGGACAGGAGGCTACGAGCAGTACTTC.

This sequence joins TRBV18 and TRBJ2-2; 9 nucleotides match TRBD1. The V segment lost 0 bases and the J segment 2 bases; nucleotides outside the gene matches: 1. Germline V CDR1 and CDR2: KGHSH, LQKENI. The CDR3 loop spans 16 amino acids. The CDR3 protein is CASSPPGQGNTGELFF. The CDR3 bases are TGTGCCAGCTCACCACCGGGACAGGGTAACACCGGGGAGCTGTTTTTT.

The rearrangement links TRBV6-5 to TRBJ1-1; TRBD1 matches at 7 bases. Germline lookup yields CDR1 MNHEY and CDR2 SVGAGI. The CDR3 is 14 amino acids. The junction had 8 bases not matched to a gene; V was cut back by 7 bases and J by 3 bases. CDR3 nucleotides: TGTGCCAGCAAACTTACAGGGGAGCACACTGAAGCTTTCTTT. Amino acid sequence: CASKLTGEHTEAFF.